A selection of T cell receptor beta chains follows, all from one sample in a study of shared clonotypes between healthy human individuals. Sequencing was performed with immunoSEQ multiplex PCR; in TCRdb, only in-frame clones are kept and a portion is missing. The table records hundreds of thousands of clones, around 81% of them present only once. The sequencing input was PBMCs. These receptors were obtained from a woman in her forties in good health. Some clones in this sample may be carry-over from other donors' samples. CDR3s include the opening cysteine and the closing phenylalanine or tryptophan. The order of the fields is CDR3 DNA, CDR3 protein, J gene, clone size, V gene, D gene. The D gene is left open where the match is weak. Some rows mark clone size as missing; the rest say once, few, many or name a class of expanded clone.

TGTGCCAGCGGCTACAGGTCAACTAATGAAAAACTGTTTTTT	CASGYRSTNEKLFF	TRBJ1-4	few	TRBV2	NA
TGCAGCGTTGGGGAAAGGGAGAATGAGCAGTTCTTC	CSVGERENEQFF	TRBJ2-1	NA	TRBV29-1	NA
TGCGCCAGCAGCCAAGCCGACAGGGGCGGCTATGGCTACACCTTC	CASSQADRGGYGYTF	TRBJ1-2	NA	TRBV4-3	TRBD1
TGTGCCAGCAGTGGGGGACAGTTCTACGAGCAGTACTTC	CASSGGQFYEQYF	TRBJ2-7	many	TRBV28	TRBD1
TGTGCCAGCAGCTTATCAGGGATAGTCCGGGATACGCAGTATTTT	CASSLSGIVRDTQYF	TRBJ2-3	NA	TRBV7-2	NA
TGTGCCAGCAGCCAGTTTATTGCGGGAGGTACAGATACGCAGTATTTT	CASSQFIAGGTDTQYF	TRBJ2-3	NA	TRBV4-2	TRBD2
TGTGCCAGCAGTGGGGCAGGGGGCCACATCACCGGGGAGCTGTTTTTT	CASSGAGGHITGELFF	TRBJ2-2	NA	TRBV2	TRBD1
TGTGCCAGCAGTTGGGACAGGGCTTCTGGAAACACCATATATTTT	CASSWDRASGNTIYF	TRBJ1-3	NA	TRBV6-1	TRBD1
TGTGCCAGCAGTTTATGGGGGCTCACTAATGAAAAACTGTTTTTT	CASSLWGLTNEKLFF	TRBJ1-4	NA	TRBV27	NA
TGTGCCAGCAGCCCTCGGCAAGCGGGGTTGAGCTCTGGGGCCAACGTCCTGACTTTC	CASSPRQAGLSSGANVLTF	TRBJ2-6	few	TRBV9	TRBD2
TGTGCCAGCGGGGGGACTACTTACAATGAGCAGTTCTTC	CASGGTTYNEQFF	TRBJ2-1	once	TRBV28	TRBD2
TGTGCCAGCAGCTTGTTTCGTGAAGCTTTCTTT	CASSLFREAFF	TRBJ1-1	NA	TRBV5-8	NA
TGTGCCAGCAGCTTAATAGCTAGCCCAAATGGCTACACCTTC	CASSLIASPNGYTF	TRBJ1-2	once	TRBV7-2	NA
TGTGCCAGCAGCCAAGATTCAGGGGGAGCCCCTTACAATGAGCAGTTCTTC	CASSQDSGGAPYNEQFF	TRBJ2-1	NA	TRBV4-2	TRBD1
TGTGCCAGCAGCGCCACCGGGACAGAAACCTACGAGCAGTACTTC	CASSATGTETYEQYF	TRBJ2-7	NA	TRBV9	TRBD1
TGTGCCACCAGCAGAGATCTAGGAACCGTGGTGAACACTGAAGCTTTCTTT	CATSRDLGTVVNTEAFF	TRBJ1-1	NA	TRBV15	NA
TGCAGCGCCGGGATGGAGACCCAGTACTTC	CSAGMETQYF	TRBJ2-5	many	TRBV29-1	NA
TGCAGCGTTAAGGGACTAGCGGGGAGCACAGATACGCAGTATTTT	CSVKGLAGSTDTQYF	TRBJ2-3	NA	TRBV29-1	TRBD2